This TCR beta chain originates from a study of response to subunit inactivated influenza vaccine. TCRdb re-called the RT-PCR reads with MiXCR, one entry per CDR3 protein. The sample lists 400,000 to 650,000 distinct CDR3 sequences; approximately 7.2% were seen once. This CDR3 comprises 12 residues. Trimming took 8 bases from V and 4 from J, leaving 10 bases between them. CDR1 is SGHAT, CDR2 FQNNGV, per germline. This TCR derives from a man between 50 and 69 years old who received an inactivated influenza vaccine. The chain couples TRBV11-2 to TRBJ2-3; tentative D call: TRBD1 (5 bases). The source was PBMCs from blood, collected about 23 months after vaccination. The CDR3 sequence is CASGHKADTQYF. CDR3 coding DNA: TGTGCCAGCGGACATAAGGCAGATACGCAGTATTTT.